The following is a T cell receptor (beta chain) sequence with its context. V lost 2 bases and J lost 3, with 10 bases in between. Germline V gene data show CDR1 as KGHSH and CDR2 as LQKENI. This CDR3 contains 14 residues. This record belongs to a study of blood T cell repertoires in COVID-19. Study-level background: Samples taken during acute and convalescent COVID-19 were collected in the United States, Italy and Spain.

As originally analysed: How many nucleated cells were present was estimated from reference gene primer amplification. Only in-frame clones appear in the TCRdb table, and some are missing; sequencing was by immunoSEQ multiplex PCR. That table gives V, J and clone size, and the DNA gave D and trimming. This repertoire shows some 350,000 clones, about 88% found once; its top ten account for 2.5% to 3.5%. Participants spanned ages about 18 to 100 years and resided in 20 to 25 US areas. The TCR originated in a woman aged 30 to 39 who had recovered from COVID-19. The rearrangement joins TRBV18 to TRBJ1-2; D possibly corresponds to TRBD1 (5 bases). Sequencing used PBMCs or T cells enriched from blood (not recorded which). In nucleotides, the CDR3 is TGTGCCAGCTCACCAGTGGGGGGATACTATGGCTACACCTTC. It specifies CASSPVGGYYGYTF. Variable domain in full (rest from reference TRBV18 and TRBJ1-2): NAGVMQNPRHLVRRRGQEARLRCSPMKGHSHVYWYRQLPEEGLKFMVYLQKENIIDESGMPKERFSAEFPKEGPSILRIQQVVRGDSAAYFCASSPVGGYYGYTFGSGTRLTVV.